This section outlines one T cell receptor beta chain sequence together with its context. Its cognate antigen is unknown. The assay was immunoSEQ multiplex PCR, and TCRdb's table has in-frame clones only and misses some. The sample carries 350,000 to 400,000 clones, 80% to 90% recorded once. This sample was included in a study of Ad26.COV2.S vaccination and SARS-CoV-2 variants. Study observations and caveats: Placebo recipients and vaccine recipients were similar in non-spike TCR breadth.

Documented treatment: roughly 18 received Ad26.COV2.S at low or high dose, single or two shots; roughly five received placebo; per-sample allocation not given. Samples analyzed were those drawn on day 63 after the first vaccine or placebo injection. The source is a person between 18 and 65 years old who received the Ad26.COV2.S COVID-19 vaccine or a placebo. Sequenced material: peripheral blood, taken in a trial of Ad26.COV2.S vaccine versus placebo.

Here the CDR3 reads CATSRDRTSGYEQYF. In DNA, the CDR3 is TGTGCCACCAGCAGAGATCGAACTAGCGGCTACGAGCAGTACTTC. The chain carries TRBV15 and TRBJ2-7; 8 bases are shared with TRBD2. The CDR3 sequence is 15 residues long. Looked up from germline, CDR1 is LNHNV and CDR2 is YYDKDF (reference sequence). V lost 0 bases to trimming and J lost 3 bases; unmatched junction nucleotides: 4.